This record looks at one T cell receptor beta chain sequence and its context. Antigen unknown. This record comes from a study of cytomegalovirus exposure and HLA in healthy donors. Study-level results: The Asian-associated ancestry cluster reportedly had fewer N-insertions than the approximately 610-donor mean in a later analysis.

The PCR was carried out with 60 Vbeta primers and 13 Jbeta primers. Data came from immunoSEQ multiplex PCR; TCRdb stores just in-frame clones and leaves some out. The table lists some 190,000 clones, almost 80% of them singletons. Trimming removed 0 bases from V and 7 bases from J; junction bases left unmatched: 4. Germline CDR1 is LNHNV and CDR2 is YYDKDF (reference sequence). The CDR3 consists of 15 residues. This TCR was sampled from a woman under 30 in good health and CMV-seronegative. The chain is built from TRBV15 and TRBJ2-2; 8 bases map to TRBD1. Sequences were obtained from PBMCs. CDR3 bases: TGTGCCACCAGCAGAGACCGGGACAGGATCGGGGAGCTGTTTTTT. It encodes CATSRDRDRIGELFF. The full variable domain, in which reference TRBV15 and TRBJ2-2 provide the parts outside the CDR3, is DAMVIQNPRYQVTQFGKPVTLSCSQTLNHNVMYWYQQKSSQAPKLLFHYYDKDFNNEADTPDNFQSRRPNTSFCFLDIRSPGLGDTAMYLCATSRDRDRIGELFFGEGSRLTVL.